These 18 T cell receptor beta chains originate from one sample sequenced in a study of beta chain features in type 1 diabetes (dated by TCRdb to 2017 to 2018). Libraries were constructed by the immunoSEQ multiplex PCR assay. The entire amount of isolated RNA was reverse transcribed using the High Capacity cDNA Reverse Transcription Kit, so the sequenced TCRB transcripts were expressed ones. The source is immuneACCESS, and TCRdb retained only in-frame sequences with V and J called. Part of the clones is not carried over; for the studies checked, unresolved V genes explain less than half of this, and the remainder is unexplained. In this sample the table shows 450,000 to 550,000 clones, around 30% of which occur a single time. Roughly 0.066% of the sample rests with the top ten. The source material was naive CD4+ T cells from blood. In the paper's terms, the cell subset or site label means: true naive CD4+ T cells. These receptors originate from a man younger than 30 in good health.

The J gene is TRBJ2-2, the V gene TRBV4-3, with 9 nucleotides matching TRBD1. Germline V gives CDR1 LGHNA, CDR2 YSLEER. The CDR3 totals 15 residues. The V segment lost 3 bases and the J segment 8 bases; nucleotides outside the gene matches: 7. CDR3: CASSQVYRGPGELFF. As DNA, the CDR3 is TGCGCCAGCAGCCAGGTTTACAGGGGGCCAGGGGAGCTGTTTTTT.

Concerning this clone itself: Other DNA sequences in the same sample also yield this CDR3. The chain joins TRBV29-1 to TRBJ1-5; 8 positions agree with TRBD1. This CDR3 is 12 amino acids long. Trimming took 6 bases from V and 7 from J; bases not matched to a gene: 5. Germline CDR1 SQVTM, CDR2 ANQGSEA. The CDR3: CSVVTGDQPQHF. The CDR3 DNA is TGCAGCGTGGTGACAGGGGACCAGCCCCAGCATTTT.

This clone was seen a few times. This rearrangement joins TRBV30 to TRBJ2-3; TRBD2 aligns across 13 bases. The CDR3 is 17 amino acids. The ends lost 5 bases at V and 1 base at J; junction bases unmatched: 9. Per germline, CDR1 GTSNPN and CDR2 SVGIG (reference sequence). DNA for the CDR3: TGTGCCTGGGGGACTAGCGGGACCGCCCGGGGCACAGATACGCAGTATTTT. Translation gives CAWGTSGTARGTDTQYF.

V usage is TRBV7-2 and J usage is TRBJ1-4; D gene ambiguous. V dropped 4 bases and J dropped 8 bases, with 20 bases sitting between them. The V gene's germline CDR1 is SGHTA and CDR2 FQGNSA. This CDR3 is 16 amino acids long. The DNA for the CDR3 is TGTGCCAGCAGCTCCCGGCGACTGGGCGGAATCGAAAAACTGTTTTTT. Protein sequence: CASSSRRLGGIEKLFF.

This chain connects TRBV29-1 to TRBJ1-5; 7 nucleotides line up with TRBD1. CDR1 SQVTM and CDR2 ANQGSEA come from the germline V gene. This CDR3 spans 13 amino acids. V was clipped by 6 bases and J by 6 bases; unmatched bases: 8. The CDR3 loop is CSVKTGSGQPQHF. The CDR3 DNA sequence: TGCAGCGTCAAGACAGGGTCCGGTCAGCCCCAGCATTTT.

The genes are TRBV9 and TRBJ1-5; the D is unclear. V was cut by 4 bases and J by 6 bases, with 14 bases left in between. The germline gives CDR1 SGDLS, CDR2 YYNGEE. This CDR3 has 14 amino acids. The CDR3 sequence is CASSIGPGIQPQHF. DNA for the CDR3: TGTGCCAGCAGCATAGGACCGGGGATTCAGCCCCAGCATTTT.

V usage is TRBV6-1 and J usage is TRBJ2-3; D is unresolved. Trimming took off 9 bases at V and 6 bases at J, with 10 bases between the two ends. The CDR3 has 11 amino acids. Germline V gene lookup returns CDR1 MNHNS and CDR2 SASEGT. CDR3 region: CASAIGDTQYF. CDR3 nucleotide sequence: TGTGCCAGTGCCATCGGGGATACGCAGTATTTT.

This clone turned up a few times. This rearrangement joins TRBV29-1 to TRBJ2-7, with 7 bases that match TRBD1. CDR3 length equals 12 residues. Trimming removed 8 bases from V and 4 bases from J; junction bases left unmatched: 8. Germline CDR1 reads SQVTM; CDR2 reads ANQGSEA. This CDR3 reads CSIVPGGYEQYF. The CDR3 DNA reads TGCAGCATTGTCCCAGGGGGATACGAGCAGTACTTC.

The J gene is TRBJ2-3, the V gene TRBV14, with TRBD1 matching 10 bases. The germline V gene encodes CDR1 SGHDN and CDR2 FVKESK. The CDR3 consists of 15 residues. V shed 2 bases and J 3 bases; nucleotides not matched to a gene: 2. CDR3 protein: CASSQWDRGTDTQYF. The CDR3 bases are TGTGCCAGCAGCCAATGGGACAGGGGAACAGATACGCAGTATTTT.

This clone was counted only a few times. Other DNA sequences within the sample encode an identical CDR3. This chain uses TRBV10-3 with TRBJ2-7, with 7 bases fitting TRBD1. This CDR3 comprises 13 residues. CDR1 and CDR2 (germline): ENHRY, SYGVKD. J gave up 2 bases and V 2 bases, and 0 bases lay outside the gene matches. CDR3 nucleotide sequence: TGTGCCATCAGTGAGGGACAGGCCTACGAGCAGTACTTC. Its protein is CAISEGQAYEQYF.

This clone was seen a handful of times. The V call is TRBV30, the J call TRBJ1-5; D ambiguous. V lost 2 bases and J 7 bases, leaving 12 bases between the germline ends. In germline, CDR1 is GTSNPN, CDR2 SVGIG (reference sequence). The CDR3 consists of 13 residues. CDR3 sequence (DNA): TGTGCCTGGAGTCCAAGTGGGAGGCAGCCCCAGCATTTT. It encodes CAWSPSGRQPQHF.

A few counts support this clone. The rearrangement joins TRBV7-9 to TRBJ2-5; D might be TRBD1 (6 bases). V shed 5 bases and J shed 0 bases, with 10 bases lying between them. CDR1 and CDR2 from the germline V gene are SEHNR and FQNEAQ (reference sequence). The CDR3 runs to 14 residues. The CDR3 DNA follows: TGTGCCAGCAGCACTACAGGGAACCAAGAGACCCAGTACTTC. It encodes CASSTTGNQETQYF.

In this sample, this clone turned up a few times. The chain combines TRBV29-1 with TRBJ2-1; D perhaps matches TRBD1 (5 bases). Trimming shortened V by 7 bases and J by 5 bases, and 15 bases separated the two germline ends. Germline V CDR1 and CDR2: SQVTM, ANQGSEA. The CDR3 extends over 13 amino acids. CDR3: CSGCPDTDNEQFF. CDR3 nucleotide sequence: TGCAGCGGGTGCCCGGACACCGACAATGAGCAGTTCTTC.

This clone was observed a handful of times. Distinct nucleotide sequences in the sample also encode this CDR3. The V gene is TRBV30, the J gene TRBJ2-1; D ambiguous. There are 14 residues in the CDR3. Germline CDR1 and CDR2: GTSNPN and SVGIG (reference sequence). Trimming removed 0 bases at V and 0 bases at J, with 6 bases between. The CDR3 bases are TGTGCCTGGAGTGTACTCAGCTCCTACAATGAGCAGTTCTTC. Translating gives CAWSVLSSYNEQFF. Looking up the rest from reference TRBV30 and TRBJ2-1 gives the full variable domain: SQTIHQWPATLVQPVGSPLSLECTVEGTSNPNLYWYRQAAGRGLQLLFYSVGIGQISSEVPQNLSASRPQDRQFILSSKKLLLSDSGFYLCAWSVLSSYNEQFFGPGTRLTVL.

A word on this clone: This specimen includes other DNA sequences encoding the same CDR3. The chain has TRBV5-1 and TRBJ2-5; the D is unclear. Per the germline V gene, CDR1 is SGHRS and CDR2 is YFSETQ. The CDR3 has 12 residues. V was pared by 0 bases and J by 5 bases, with 5 bases between. The chain's CDR3 is CASSLEGETQYF. The CDR3 DNA is TGCGCCAGCAGCTTGGAGGGTGAGACCCAGTACTTC.

This chain links TRBV30 with TRBJ1-2, with no clear D. This CDR3 has 11 residues. V gave up 3 bases and J gave up 8 bases, with 10 bases separating them. Germline-derived CDR1 and CDR2 are GTSNPN and SVGIG (reference sequence). The CDR3 sequence is CAWRSGFGYTF. The CDR3 bases are TGTGCCTGGAGGTCGGGTTTCGGCTACACCTTC.

This clone was counted only a few times. The chain combines TRBV7-2 with TRBJ2-3, with TRBD1 matching 7 bases. Germline CDR1 is SGHTA and CDR2 is FQGNSA. V was clipped by 3 bases and J by 4 bases; unmatched bases: 4. The CDR3 covers 14 residues. The CDR3 bases are TGTGCCAGCAGCTTGAGTCAGGGGGCAGATACGCAGTATTTT. Its translation: CASSLSQGADTQYF.

This chain links TRBV5-1 with TRBJ2-1; 10 bases match TRBD2. This CDR3 is built from 14 residues. In germline, CDR1 is SGHRS, CDR2 YFSETQ. J lost 3 bases, V lost 7 bases, and 4 bases had no gene match. The CDR3 protein is CASAAGGHYNEQFF. The CDR3 DNA follows: TGCGCCAGCGCAGCGGGAGGGCACTACAATGAGCAGTTCTTC. The entire variable domain, with the rest obtained from reference TRBV5-1 and TRBJ2-1, is as follows: KAGVTQTPRYLIKTRGQQVTLSCSPISGHRSVSWYQQTPGQGLQFLFEYFSETQRNKGNFPGRFSGRQFSNSRSEMNVSTLELGDSALYLCASAAGGHYNEQFFGPGTRLTVL.